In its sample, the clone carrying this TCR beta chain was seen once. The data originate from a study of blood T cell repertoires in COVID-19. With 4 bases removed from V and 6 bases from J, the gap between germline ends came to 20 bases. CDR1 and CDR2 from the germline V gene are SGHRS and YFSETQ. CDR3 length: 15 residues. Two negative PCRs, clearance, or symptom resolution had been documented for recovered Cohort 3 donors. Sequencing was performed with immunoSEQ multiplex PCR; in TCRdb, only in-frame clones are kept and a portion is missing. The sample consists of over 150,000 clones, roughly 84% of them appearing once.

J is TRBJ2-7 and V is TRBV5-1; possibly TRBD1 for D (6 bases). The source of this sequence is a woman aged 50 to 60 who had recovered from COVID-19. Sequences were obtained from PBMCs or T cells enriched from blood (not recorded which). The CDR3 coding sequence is TGCGCCAGCAGCCTCGATAGGCCAGGGGTCAGCGAGCAGTACTTC. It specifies CASSLDRPGVSEQYF.